The clone carrying this T cell receptor beta chain was counted ten times or more. The antigen is unknown. The data were obtained in a study of human T cells and chemical hapten exposure. Background on the study: DPC (0.01%) was patch tested on the upper back and read at 6 days. How much TCR each sample yielded varied, mostly because pooled library volumes differed slightly.

As to time point: patch test 1, 2 weeks after DPC sensitization. The sample's treatment: therapeutic diphenylcyclopropenone sensitization with weekly scalp DPC. Whole-study results and caveats: Among TCRs, those above 1 in 1000 frequency were unaffected by DPC sensitization.

The CDR3 loop spans 16 amino acids. TCRdb used MiXCR to reprocess the RACE reads, holding one entry per CDR3 protein. The sample lists around 380,000 distinct CDR3 sequences, nearly 5% occurring once. V gene TRBV21-1 combines with J gene TRBJ2-3; the table gives TRBD1 as D, unverified against the DNA. TRBV21-1 is a pseudogene locus. The source is a woman between 45 and 65 years old with alopecia areata. Some clones in this sample may be carry-over from other donors' samples. Sequenced material: whole blood, taken in connection with sensitization to the hapten diphenylcyclopropenone (DPC). CDR3 in DNA: TGTGCCAGCAGCAAAGGGCAGGGGGCCCCCACAGATACGCAGTATTTT. As protein: CASSKGQGAPTDTQYF.